The next 29 T cell receptor beta chains were all read from a single sample in a study of liver allograft versus peripheral blood T cells. Across the whole study: In transplanted livers, T cell receptor repertoires were compared with those found in the recipients' peripheral blood.

TCRdb independently ran MiXCR on the reads; one entry per CDR3 protein. The sample has about 12,000 distinct CDR3 sequences, under 30% seen once; the top ten hold less than 2.5%. The receptors come from a human patient who had a liver transplant. Some T cells may have come from the graft donor.

This clonotype was seen more than once but under ten times. CDR3 amino acids: CARSSSTDTQYF. The CDR3 DNA sequence: TGTGCCAGAAGCTCTAGCACAGATACGCAGTATTTT. The chain recombines TRBV5-3 with TRBJ2-3; D remains unclear. TRBV5-3 is sorted into the ORF group, with uncertain function. Trimming removed 3 bases from V and 0 bases from J, with 2 bases in between. The CDR3 covers 12 residues.

In its sample, this clonotype ranks as medium-sized. The rearrangement joins TRBV18 to TRBJ2-7; no reliable D call. The CDR3 totals 16 residues. Trimming removed 3 bases from V and 5 bases from J, with 20 bases in between. In germline, CDR1 is KGHSH, CDR2 LQKENI. The CDR3 DNA sequence: TGTGCCAGCTCACCGACCATAGGGAATGAAAAAAACGAGCAGTACTTC. This codes for CASSPTIGNEKNEQYF.

This clonotype is categorized as medium-sized (0.01 to 0.1%). The rearrangement joins TRBV6-5 to TRBJ1-2; D is unclear. The CDR3 spans 15 residues. V was pared by 8 bases and J by 0 bases, with 16 bases between. Germline V CDR1 and CDR2: MNHEY, SVGAGI. The CDR3 DNA follows: TGTGCCAGCCGACTCAGAGGGAATGCTAACTATGGCTACACCTTC. Its protein is CASRLRGNANYGYTF.

The chain joins TRBV6-2 or TRBV6-3 to TRBJ2-1, with TRBD2 identical over 13 bases. Germline V gene data show CDR1 as MNHEY and CDR2 as SVGEGT. V lost 4 bases, J lost 10 bases, and 7 bases stayed unmatched. This CDR3 has 15 residues. CDR3 residues: CASSSRTSGSDEQFF. CDR3 nucleotides: TGTGCCAGCAGTTCGCGGACTAGCGGGAGCGACGAGCAGTTCTTC.

This clonotype occurred many times. This chain links TRBV6-5 with TRBJ2-1; 7 bases align to TRBD1. Germline trimming cut 5 bases from V and 8 bases from J; bases unmatched to any gene: 6. CDR3 length: 13 residues. Germline-derived CDR1 and CDR2 are MNHEY and SVGAGI. CDR3 bases: TGTGCCAGCAGTCGACAGGGATTAGATGAGCAGTTCTTC. Translation gives CASSRQGLDEQFF.

This clonotype is labeled as medium-sized. The V call is TRBV18, the J call TRBJ1-2; D is perhaps TRBD1 (6 bases). Germline V gives CDR1 KGHSH, CDR2 LQKENI. V lost 2 bases to trimming and J lost 2 bases, with 15 bases between them. CDR3 length: 16 amino acids. For the CDR3, the DNA is TGTGCCAGCTCACCATTTGAAAGGACAGAAAACTATGGCTACACCTTC. Translated: CASSPFERTENYGYTF.

The rearrangement joins TRBV5-1 to TRBJ2-7; 7 bases match TRBD1. Losses at the gene ends were 0 bases for V and 5 bases for J; bases not matched to a gene: 5. The CDR3 spans 14 residues. Germline assignment: CDR1 SGHRS and CDR2 YFSETQ. CDR3 nucleotides: TGCGCCAGCAGCTTGGTCCAGGGGGTGAACGAGCAGTACTTC. It is translated as CASSLVQGVNEQYF.

The chain has TRBV6-2 or TRBV6-3 and TRBJ2-7, with TRBD1 matching over 7 bases. CDR1 MNHEY and CDR2 SVGEGT come from the germline V gene. V was pared by 5 bases and J by 2 bases, with 6 bases of the junction left unmatched. CDR3 length equals 14 residues. CDR3 protein: CASSEGAKTYEQYF. As DNA, the CDR3 is TGTGCCAGCAGTGAGGGGGCGAAAACCTACGAGCAGTACTTC.

This clonotype was seen at least ten times. The chain combines TRBV6-5 with TRBJ1-1; the D is unclear. Trimming took off 7 bases at V and 0 bases at J, with 6 bases between the two ends. From germline, CDR1 is MNHEY and CDR2 SVGAGI. The CDR3 loop spans 12 amino acids. The CDR3 protein is CASMNLNTEAFF. CDR3 bases: TGTGCCAGCATGAACCTGAACACTGAAGCTTTCTTT.

This clonotype counts as medium-sized (0.01 to 0.1%). The chain combines TRBV29-1 with TRBJ1-1, with D perhaps matching TRBD1 (5 bases). Trimming removed 3 bases from V and 0 bases from J, with 14 bases in between. Germline CDR1 is SQVTM and CDR2 is ANQGSEA. This CDR3 is built from 15 residues. The CDR3 loop is CSVDKPGFMNTEAFF. CDR3 bases: TGCAGCGTTGATAAGCCAGGGTTCATGAACACTGAAGCTTTCTTT.

In this sample, this clonotype is medium-sized. This rearrangement joins TRBV19 to TRBJ2-3, with D uncertain. Germline V lookup: CDR1 LNHDA, CDR2 SQIVND (reference sequence). V dropped 5 bases and J dropped 6 bases, with 9 bases sitting between them. This CDR3 has 12 residues. The CDR3 sequence: CASSPRSDTQYF. The DNA for the CDR3 is TGTGCCAGTAGTCCACGATCCGATACGCAGTATTTT.

This clonotype was found many times. The V and J genes are TRBV18 and TRBJ2-7; D call uncertain. This CDR3 contains 15 residues. Deletions cut 0 bases from V and 2 bases from J, with 11 bases between. Germline V CDR1 and CDR2: KGHSH, LQKENI. The CDR3, as DNA: TGTGCCAGCTCACCACCCACGATTGGCCCCTACGAGCAGTACTTC. This codes for CASSPPTIGPYEQYF.

This clonotype showed up just a few times. CDR3 DNA sequence: TGTGCCAGCAGTTACTACCAACCCCCGCACTACGAGCAGTACTTC. Translation gives CASSYYQPPHYEQYF. The V call is TRBV6-6, the J call TRBJ2-7; D is unresolved. V was trimmed by 1 base and J by 3 bases, leaving 13 bases between them. Germline CDR1 reads MNHNY; CDR2 reads SVGAGI (reference sequence). This CDR3 spans 15 amino acids.

The V and J genes are TRBV20-1 and TRBJ1-1; D might be TRBD1 (5 bases). The germline gives CDR1 DFQATT, CDR2 SNEGSKA (reference sequence). The CDR3 sequence is 11 residues long. The CDR3 sequence: CTGASGTEAFF. The CDR3 DNA is TGCACCGGGGCCTCAGGCACTGAAGCTTTCTTT.

The J gene is TRBJ2-7, the V gene TRBV5-6, with D unclear. V shed 4 bases and J shed 1 base, with 6 bases lying between them. Germline loops: CDR1 SGHDT, CDR2 YYEEEE. The CDR3 extends over 12 amino acids. The CDR3 is CASSLVSYEQYF. CDR3 bases: TGTGCCAGCAGCCTCGTATCCTACGAGCAGTACTTC.

The gene calls are TRBV20-1 and TRBJ2-5; 10 bases are shared with TRBD2. This CDR3 region has 15 residues. CDR1 and CDR2 (germline): DFQATT, SNEGSKA (reference sequence). V gave up 1 base and J gave up 1 base; unmatched junction bases: 3. The DNA of the CDR3 is TGCAGTGCTAGAGTACCTAGCGGGGGCCAAGAGACCCAGTACTTC. Amino acid sequence: CSARVPSGGQETQYF.

The chain recombines TRBV12-3 or TRBV12-4 with TRBJ2-2; D is unresolved. This CDR3 is built from 13 residues. V was trimmed by 2 bases and J by 7 bases, leaving 8 bases between them. The CDR3 DNA is TGTGCCAGCAGTTTAAAGGCAGACGGGGAGCTGTTTTTT. This gives the protein CASSLKADGELFF.

V gene TRBV19 combines with J gene TRBJ1-4; the match to TRBD1 covers 7 bases. Germline CDR1 is LNHDA and CDR2 is SQIVND (reference sequence). The V gene end was trimmed by 5 bases and the J gene end by 8 bases; junction bases not matched to a gene: 5. The CDR3 runs to 13 residues. The CDR3 nucleotides are TGTGCCAGTAGTGTGCCAGGGGGAGAAAAACTGTTTTTT. Translation: CASSVPGGEKLFF.

The chain combines TRBV20-1 with TRBJ1-1; D unresolved. With 5 bases removed from V and 0 bases from J, the gap between germline ends came to 10 bases. Germline V gene data show CDR1 as DFQATT and CDR2 as SNEGSKA (reference sequence). This CDR3 comprises 13 residues. CDR3 coding DNA: TGCAGTGCTTGTTTCACCATGAACACTGAAGCTTTCTTT. Protein sequence: CSACFTMNTEAFF.

This clonotype was found a few times. The V call is TRBV5-4, the J call TRBJ2-7; 13 positions agree with TRBD2. The germline V gene has CDR1 SGHNT and CDR2 YYREEE (reference sequence). The CDR3 is 16 amino acids. V was pared by 0 bases and J by 4 bases, with 4 bases of the junction left unmatched. DNA for the CDR3: TGTGCCAGCAGCTTGGACCAGACTAGCGGGAGGTACGAGCAGTACTTC. It specifies CASSLDQTSGRYEQYF.

This clonotype was seen only a few times. The chain has TRBV6-1 and TRBJ1-5; D gene unclear. CDR3 length: 15 amino acids. Germline V gives CDR1 MNHNS, CDR2 SASEGT. V lost 7 bases and J 0 bases, leaving 13 bases between the germline ends. This chain's CDR3 is CASILGDYSNQPQHF. The DNA for the CDR3 is TGTGCCAGCATCCTCGGGGATTATAGCAATCAGCCCCAGCATTTT.

In its sample, this clonotype is medium-sized. The chain recombines TRBV29-1 with TRBJ1-1; D gene uncertain. Germline CDR1 SQVTM, CDR2 ANQGSEA. CDR3 length equals 10 residues. V was cut by 4 bases and J by 10 bases, with 10 bases left in between. The CDR3 here is CSVVERGAFF. CDR3 nucleotides: TGCAGCGTTGTTGAGAGAGGAGCTTTCTTT.

This clonotype has a count of ten or more. The chain uses TRBV29-1 and TRBJ2-7, with 9 bases matching TRBD2. The CDR3 has 17 residues. Germline assignment: CDR1 SQVTM and CDR2 ANQGSEA. The J segment lost 3 bases and the V segment lost 6 bases, leaving 18 bases of the junction unmatched. The CDR3 reads CSVAPEVRASGIYEQYF. For the CDR3, the DNA is TGCAGCGTCGCCCCTGAGGTGCGGGCTAGCGGGATCTACGAGCAGTACTTC.

This clonotype is classed as medium-sized (0.01 to 0.1%). The chain couples TRBV6-1 to TRBJ1-1; 7 nucleotides agree with TRBD1. Trimming at V came to 4 bases and at J to 1 base, leaving 3 bases not matched to a gene. From germline, CDR1 is MNHNS and CDR2 SASEGT. This CDR3 has 14 residues. Written as DNA, the CDR3 is TGTGCCAGCAGTGGCCGACAGGGGAACACTGAAGCTTTCTTT. This translates into CASSGRQGNTEAFF.

In this sample, this clonotype is medium-sized. The genes are TRBV19 and TRBJ1-1, with a possible D match to TRBD1 (5 bases). Trimming shortened V by 4 bases and J by 6 bases, and 21 bases separated the two germline ends. Germline V gene lookup returns CDR1 LNHDA and CDR2 SQIVND (reference sequence). CDR3 length: 16 amino acids. The CDR3, as DNA: TGTGCCAGTAGTACCGGAATCAACGGGGACGGGCCTGAAGCTTTCTTT. It encodes CASSTGINGDGPEAFF.

The chain recombines TRBV6-5 with TRBJ1-5; tentatively, D is TRBD1 (5 bases). The V end was cut by 5 bases, the J end by 2 bases, with 19 bases between. The CDR3 extends over 17 amino acids. Germline lookup yields CDR1 MNHEY and CDR2 SVGAGI. This CDR3 reads CASSPTRGVERNQPQHF. In DNA, the CDR3 is TGTGCCAGCAGTCCTACCCGAGGGGTTGAACGCAATCAGCCCCAGCATTTT.

On this clonotype itself: No DNA is shown, since the ends of the CDR3 on it are uncertain; the CDR3 is the one TCRdb lists. The J gene is TRBJ2-1, the V gene TRBV19; the table's D call, TRBD1, was not checked against the DNA. Termini included, the CDR3 measures 12 amino acids. Germline CDR1 LNHDA, CDR2 SQIVND (reference sequence). The CDR3 is CASTSGVNEQFF.

The chain combines TRBV18 with TRBJ2-7; 9 bases fit TRBD1. With 3 bases clipped from V and 4 bases from J, the junction kept 4 bases outside the gene matches. Germline V gene data show CDR1 as KGHSH and CDR2 as LQKENI. The CDR3 extends over 14 amino acids. Here the CDR3 reads CASSPKTGGYEQYF. CDR3 sequence (DNA): TGTGCCAGCTCACCGAAGACAGGGGGTTACGAGCAGTACTTC.

Only a few counts were recorded for this clonotype. This rearrangement joins TRBV6-1 to TRBJ1-6; D uncertain. Trimming took off 1 base at V and 4 bases at J, with 11 bases between the two ends. Germline CDR1 is MNHNS and CDR2 is SASEGT. The CDR3 totals 16 residues. CDR3 protein: CASSEGYRVYNSPLHF. Written as DNA, the CDR3 is TGTGCCAGCAGTGAAGGATACAGAGTATATAATTCACCCCTCCACTTT.